The table lists the clone carrying this TCR beta chain with a few counts. What it binds is not known. This CDR3 is 14 amino acids long. CDR1 and CDR2 (germline): MDHEN, SYDVKM. Trimming took off 3 bases at V and 5 bases at J, with 14 bases between the two ends. These data belong to a study of identical twins. TCRdb itself ran the 5' RACE reads through MiXCR, one entry per CDR3 protein. This repertoire shows roughly 1.6 million distinct CDR3 sequences, more than 30% found once; its top ten account for around 0.3%. Study-wide findings and caveats: With abundant cord blood beta clonotypes, insertions were fewer; memory repertoires showed no such pattern.

The V gene is TRBV28, the J gene TRBJ2-7; D remains ambiguous. Source material: cord blood. This clonotype was sampled from a newborn girl in good health. The CDR3 is CASSFPQSLNEQYF. The CDR3 bases are TGTGCCAGCAGTTTTCCCCAATCCTTAAACGAGCAGTACTTC.